This T cell receptor beta chain was retrieved from a study of cytomegalovirus exposure and HLA in healthy donors. PCR employed 60 Vbeta and 13 Jbeta primers. Some clones are missing from TCRdb's copy, which holds only in-frame ones; the method was immunoSEQ multiplex PCR. This sample's table has about 110,000 clones. Study results and limitations: Listed as cytomegalovirus-associated were around 160 TCR beta chains. Despite most TCR sequences being rare, some public TCRs occurred in many donors. A highly shared variant cluster was judged a likely technical artifact. Per a prior analysis, the majority of TCR beta V segments were productive roughly 90% or roughly 30% of the time.

On this clone: The antigen remains unidentified.

V lost 6 bases to trimming and J lost 2 bases, with 10 bases between them. The CDR3 has 13 amino acids. CDR1 is ENHRY, CDR2 SYGVKD, per germline. The sequence was obtained from a man in his late teens or twenties in good health and CMV-seronegative. What was sequenced was PBMCs. The V gene is TRBV10-3, the J gene TRBJ2-5; a possible D gene is TRBD2 (5 bases). This CDR3 is CAISWTEQETQYF. CDR3 in DNA: TGTGCCATCAGCTGGACTGAACAAGAGACCCAGTACTTC.